A selection of T cell receptor beta chains follows, all from one sample in a study of a mutant IDH1 vaccine in newly diagnosed glioma. No antigen is known for these receptors. Only in-frame clones appear in the TCRdb table, and some are missing; sequencing was by immunoSEQ multiplex PCR. The table lists about 30,000 clones, 75% to 85% of them singletons. The starting material was PBMCs, obtained from a glioma patient whose treatment included an IDH1 peptide vaccine. Every receptor here comes from a man aged 25 to 40 with glioma. Both conserved end residues are part of each CDR3. The order of the fields is V gene, J gene, clone size, D gene, CDR3 DNA, CDR3 protein. A D gene is named only where the DNA matches it firmly. Clone size is not always given. Where it is, it says once, few, many or a class for expanded clones.

TRBV29-1	TRBJ2-7	once	-	TGCAGCGTTGAAGGTGACACCTTCTACGAGCAGTACTTC	CSVEGDTFYEQYF
TRBV6-6	TRBJ2-3	-	-	TGTGCCAGCCAAAGGCAGGGTGCCACAGATACGCAGTATTTT	CASQRQGATDTQYF
TRBV6-5	TRBJ1-1	-	TRBD1	TGTGCCAGCAGGGAGGGGGCCTCCAAGGTAACTGAAGCTTTCTTT	CASREGASKVTEAFF
TRBV5-4	TRBJ1-1	-	-	TGTGCCAGCAGCTTAGCGAACACTGAAGCTTTCTTT	CASSLANTEAFF
TRBV27	TRBJ2-3	-	-	TGTGCCAGCAGTTTATCGCCAGGGGAGGGGACAGATACGCAGTATTTT	CASSLSPGEGTDTQYF
TRBV2	TRBJ1-1	once	-	TGTGCCAGCAGTGACGCGAACACTGAAGCTTTCTTT	CASSDANTEAFF
TRBV6-1	TRBJ2-7	-	-	TGTGCCAGCAGTGCAACTTTCAGGGTCTCCTACGAGCAGTACTTC	CASSATFRVSYEQYF
TRBV11-3	TRBJ1-1	few	-	TGTGCCAGCAGCTTAGATCCGGGCAGAGAAGCTTTCTTT	CASSLDPGREAFF
TRBV28	TRBJ1-2	-	TRBD1	TGTGCCAGCACCGGCAGGGGGCGCGACTATGGCTACACCTTC	CASTGRGRDYGYTF
TRBV27	TRBJ2-1	-	TRBD2	TGTGCCAGCAGTTCGACTAGCGGGGGGGCCGGCCACAATGAGCAGTTCTTC	CASSSTSGGAGHNEQFF
TRBV5-4	TRBJ2-2	-	-	TGTGCCAGCAGGTCGGACGGGAGCGGGGAGCTGTTTTTT	CASRSDGSGELFF
TRBV7-8	TRBJ1-2	-	TRBD1	TGTGCCAGCAGCTTACCCGGGACAGGGGCTCGCTACACCTTC	CASSLPGTGARYTF
TRBV14	TRBJ1-2	-	-	TGTGCCAGCAGCCAAGATCGGAGACCGTGGGGCTATGGCTACACCTTC	CASSQDRRPWGYGYTF
TRBV6-1	TRBJ2-3	-	-	TGTGCCAGCAGGGCCCTAAGGGATACGCAGTATTTT	CASRALRDTQYF
TRBV5-1	TRBJ1-4	-	TRBD1	TGCGCCAGCAGCCCCACAGGGGGTGTGGAAAAACTGTTTTTT	CASSPTGGVEKLFF
TRBV5-4	TRBJ1-2	-	-	TGTGCCAGCAGCTTACAGGGTACCAACTATGGCTACACCTTC	CASSLQGTNYGYTF
TRBV10-3	TRBJ2-7	-	TRBD2	TGTGCCATCTCCCCGGGGAGGGGCTCCTACGAGCAGTACTTC	CAISPGRGSYEQYF
TRBV5-6	TRBJ1-1	few	TRBD1	TGTGCCAGCAGAACTTTGGGACAGGGGGACACTGAAGCTTTCTTT	CASRTLGQGDTEAFF
TRBV5-1	TRBJ2-7	-	-	TGCGCCAGCAGCATCCGGGACACCCACTACGAGCAGTACTTC	CASSIRDTHYEQYF
TRBV15	TRBJ1-1	-	-	TGTGCCACCAGCAGGTTTAATTTGGACACTGAAGCTTTCTTT	CATSRFNLDTEAFF
TRBV10-2	TRBJ1-1	-	-	TGCGCCAGCAGAGGGATGAACACTGAAGCTTTCTTT	CASRGMNTEAFF
TRBV27	TRBJ2-7	-	TRBD1	TGTGCCAGCAGTACACAGGGGACCTACGAGCAGTACTTC	CASSTQGTYEQYF
TRBV6-1	TRBJ2-7	-	TRBD1	TGTGCCAGCAATGGACAGGGGTCCCTCTACGAGCAGTACTTC	CASNGQGSLYEQYF
TRBV4-3	TRBJ2-1	-	-	TGCGCCAGCAGCGGCCGGGCCAGGGTTAATGAGCAGTTCTTC	CASSGRARVNEQFF
TRBV6-4	TRBJ1-5	-	-	TGTGCCAGCAGTGACCCTCCGTCCGATGAGGGCAATCAGCCCCAGCATTTT	CASSDPPSDEGNQPQHF
TRBV5-6	TRBJ2-7	-	-	TGTGCCAGCAGCCGGACGTTGGCCTACGAGCAGTACTTC	CASSRTLAYEQYF
TRBV21-1	TRBJ2-1	-	-	TGTGCCAGCAGCACGTCAGGGTTAAATGAGCAGTTCTTC	CASSTSGLNEQFF
TRBV5-1	TRBJ2-3	-	-	TGCGCCAGCAGCTCCTGGGACAGCACAGATACGCAGTATTTT	CASSSWDSTDTQYF
TRBV11-2	TRBJ1-1	-	-	TGTGCCAGCCGGAAGGTAGGCACGGGGGGGAACACTGAAGCTTTCTTT	CASRKVGTGGNTEAFF
TRBV6-1	TRBJ1-2	-	-	TGTGCCAGCAGTGAAGCAGGGGCAGACTACTATGGCTACACCTTC	CASSEAGADYYGYTF
TRBV5-3	TRBJ2-5	once	-	TGTGCCAGAAGCGGACGACAAAAACAGGGTCCAGAGACCCAGTACTTC	CARSGRQKQGPETQYF
TRBV9	TRBJ2-1	-	-	TGTGCCAGCAGCGTAAATCACAATGAGCAGTTCTTC	CASSVNHNEQFF
TRBV12-5	TRBJ2-3	few	-	TGTGCTAGTGGTTTGGACACCACAGATACGCAGTATTTT	CASGLDTTDTQYF
TRBV27	TRBJ2-2	-	TRBD2	TGTGCCAGCAGTTTAGATAGCGGGGGGGTAGGGGTCCGGGAGCTGTTTTTT	CASSLDSGGVGVRELFF
TRBV10-3	TRBJ2-7	-	-	TGTGCCATCAGTGAGTTTGCAGGAACCTACGAGCAGTACTTC	CAISEFAGTYEQYF
TRBV27	TRBJ1-5	-	-	TGTGCCAGCAGGTCGGGAGGGATCATTCAGCCCCAGCATTTT	CASRSGGIIQPQHF
TRBV9	TRBJ1-1	-	-	TGTGCCAGCAGCTCATGGGACACTAGTAACACTGAAGCTTTCTTT	CASSSWDTSNTEAFF
TRBV4-3	TRBJ2-7	-	-	TGCGCCAGCAGCCCCGGGCAGACCTACGAGCAGTACTTC	CASSPGQTYEQYF
TRBV28	TRBJ1-4	-	-	TGTGCCAGCAGTCCCCTGGGGGTAGAGGGGAGAGGTGAAAAACTGTTTTTT	CASSPLGVEGRGEKLFF
TRBV7-3	TRBJ2-4	-	TRBD1	TGTGCCAGCCGCTCCAGGACAGGGAAGCCCTTAAAAGCCAAAAACATTCAGTACTTC	CASRSRTGKPLKAKNIQYF
TRBV6-5	TRBJ2-2	-	-	TGTGCCAGCAGTTACTCCCCCGACGGGGGCCCCGGGGAGCTGTTTTTT	CASSYSPDGGPGELFF
TRBV2	TRBJ1-5	few	-	TGTGCCAGCAGTGAAAATCCGGGGAATCAGCCCCAGCATTTT	CASSENPGNQPQHF
TRBV29-1	TRBJ1-2	-	-	TGCAGCGTTGAGGAGACAGTCGGAGGCTACACCTTC	CSVEETVGGYTF
TRBV7-7	TRBJ1-1	few	-	TGTGCCAGCAGCTTACACCTGAACACTGAAGCTTTCTTT	CASSLHLNTEAFF
TRBV19	TRBJ1-6	-	TRBD1	TGTGCCAGTAGCCTACAGGGGGCCGCCGAGGATCCACCCCTCCACTTT	CASSLQGAAEDPPLHF
TRBV18	TRBJ1-6	-	-	TGTGCCAGCTCCCCGACGGCGAACTATAATTCACCCCTCCACTTT	CASSPTANYNSPLHF
TRBV4-1	TRBJ2-7	-	TRBD2	TGCGCCAGCAGCCAACTATTTAGCGGGTTCTCCTACGAGCAGTACTTC	CASSQLFSGFSYEQYF
TRBV27	TRBJ2-7	-	-	TGTGCCAGCAGTTTAATTTCCGGGACCCGATACGAGCAATACTTC	CASSLISGTRYEQYF